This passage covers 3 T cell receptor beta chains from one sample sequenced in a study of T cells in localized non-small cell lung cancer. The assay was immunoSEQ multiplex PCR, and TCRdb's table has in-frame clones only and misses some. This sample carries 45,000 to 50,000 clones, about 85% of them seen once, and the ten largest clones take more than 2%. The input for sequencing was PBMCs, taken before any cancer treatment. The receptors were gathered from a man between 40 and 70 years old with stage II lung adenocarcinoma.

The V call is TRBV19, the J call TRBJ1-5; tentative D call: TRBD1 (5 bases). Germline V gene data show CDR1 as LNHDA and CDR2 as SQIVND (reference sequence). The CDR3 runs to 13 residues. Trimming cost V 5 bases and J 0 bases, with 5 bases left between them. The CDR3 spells CASSDSSNQPQHF. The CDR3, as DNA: TGTGCCAGTAGTGACAGTAGCAATCAGCCCCAGCATTTT.

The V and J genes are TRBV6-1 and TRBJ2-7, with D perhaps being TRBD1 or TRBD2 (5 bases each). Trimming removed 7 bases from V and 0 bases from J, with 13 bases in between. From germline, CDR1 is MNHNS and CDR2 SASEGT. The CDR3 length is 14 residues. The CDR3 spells CASTLAGSSYEQYV. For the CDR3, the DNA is TGTGCCAGCACCTTAGCAGGGAGCTCCTACGAGCAGTACGTC.

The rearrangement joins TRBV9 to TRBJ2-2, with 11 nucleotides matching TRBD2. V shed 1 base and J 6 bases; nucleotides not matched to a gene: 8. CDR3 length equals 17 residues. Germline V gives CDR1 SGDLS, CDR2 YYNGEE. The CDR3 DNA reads TGTGCCAGCAGCGTACTAGCGGGGGGCTCCGCCCCCGGGGAGCTGTTTTTT. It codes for CASSVLAGGSAPGELFF.